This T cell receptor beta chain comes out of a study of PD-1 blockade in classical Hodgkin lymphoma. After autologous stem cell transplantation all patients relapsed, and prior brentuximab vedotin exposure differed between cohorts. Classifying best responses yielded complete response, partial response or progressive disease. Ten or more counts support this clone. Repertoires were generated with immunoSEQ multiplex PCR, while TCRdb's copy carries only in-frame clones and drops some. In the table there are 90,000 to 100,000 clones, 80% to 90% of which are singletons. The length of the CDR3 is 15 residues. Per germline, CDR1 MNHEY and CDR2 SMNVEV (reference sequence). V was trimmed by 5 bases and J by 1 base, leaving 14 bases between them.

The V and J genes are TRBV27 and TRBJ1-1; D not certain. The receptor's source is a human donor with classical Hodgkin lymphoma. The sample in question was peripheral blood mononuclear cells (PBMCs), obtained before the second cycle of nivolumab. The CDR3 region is CASSPRTGANTEAFF. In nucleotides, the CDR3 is TGTGCCAGCAGTCCCCGGACGGGTGCGAACACTGAAGCTTTCTTT.